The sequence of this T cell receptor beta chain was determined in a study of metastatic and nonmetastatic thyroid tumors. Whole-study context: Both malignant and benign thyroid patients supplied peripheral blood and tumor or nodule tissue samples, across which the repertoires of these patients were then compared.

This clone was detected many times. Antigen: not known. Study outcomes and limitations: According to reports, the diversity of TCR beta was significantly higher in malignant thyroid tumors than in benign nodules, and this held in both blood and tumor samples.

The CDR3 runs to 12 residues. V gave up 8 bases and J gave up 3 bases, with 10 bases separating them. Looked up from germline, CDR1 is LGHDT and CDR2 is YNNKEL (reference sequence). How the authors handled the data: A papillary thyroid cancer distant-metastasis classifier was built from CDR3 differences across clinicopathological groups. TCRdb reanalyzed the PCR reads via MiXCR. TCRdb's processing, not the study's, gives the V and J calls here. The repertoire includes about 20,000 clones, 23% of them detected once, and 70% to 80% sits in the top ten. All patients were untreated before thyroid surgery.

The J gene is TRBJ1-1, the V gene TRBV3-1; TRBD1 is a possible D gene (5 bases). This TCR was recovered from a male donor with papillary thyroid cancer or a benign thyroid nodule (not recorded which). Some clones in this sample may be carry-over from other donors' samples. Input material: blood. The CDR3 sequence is CASGRGDTEAFF. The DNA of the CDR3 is TGTGCCAGCGGACGGGGGGACACTGAAGCTTTCTTT.